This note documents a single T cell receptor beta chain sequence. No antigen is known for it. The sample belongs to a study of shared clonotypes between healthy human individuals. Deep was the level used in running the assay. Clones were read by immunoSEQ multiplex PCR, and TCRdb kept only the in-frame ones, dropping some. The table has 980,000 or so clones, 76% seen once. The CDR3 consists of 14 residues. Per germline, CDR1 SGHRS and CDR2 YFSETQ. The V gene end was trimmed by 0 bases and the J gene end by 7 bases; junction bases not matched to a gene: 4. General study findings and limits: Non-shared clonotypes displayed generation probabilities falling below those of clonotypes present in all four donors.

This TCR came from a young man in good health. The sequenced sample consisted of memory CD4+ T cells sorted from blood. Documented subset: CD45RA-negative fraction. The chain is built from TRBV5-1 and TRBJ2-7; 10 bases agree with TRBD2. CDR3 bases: TGCGCCAGCAGCTTGGCAGCGGGGGGGCGTGAGCAGTACTTC. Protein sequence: CASSLAAGGREQYF.